This TCR beta chain was obtained from a study of T cell changes during pregnancy in multiple sclerosis. Assay: immunoSEQ multiplex PCR; the TCRdb copy retains only in-frame clones and omits some. The sample lists fewer than 50,000 clones; almost 95% were seen once. With V trimmed by 4 bases and J by 7 bases, 11 bases remained unmatched. The germline V gene encodes CDR1 PRHDT and CDR2 FYEKMQ (reference sequence). The CDR3 totals 16 residues. The source was CD8+ T cells from peripheral blood mononuclear cells, collected in the first trimester of pregnancy. This sequence originates from a female donor with multiple sclerosis, enrolled in a pregnancy study. This chain uses TRBV13 with TRBJ2-3; 10 bases line up with TRBD2. The CDR3 loop is CASSSRASGRENTQYF. CDR3 in DNA: TGTGCCAGCAGCTCCCGGGCCAGCGGGAGGGAAAATACGCAGTATTTT.